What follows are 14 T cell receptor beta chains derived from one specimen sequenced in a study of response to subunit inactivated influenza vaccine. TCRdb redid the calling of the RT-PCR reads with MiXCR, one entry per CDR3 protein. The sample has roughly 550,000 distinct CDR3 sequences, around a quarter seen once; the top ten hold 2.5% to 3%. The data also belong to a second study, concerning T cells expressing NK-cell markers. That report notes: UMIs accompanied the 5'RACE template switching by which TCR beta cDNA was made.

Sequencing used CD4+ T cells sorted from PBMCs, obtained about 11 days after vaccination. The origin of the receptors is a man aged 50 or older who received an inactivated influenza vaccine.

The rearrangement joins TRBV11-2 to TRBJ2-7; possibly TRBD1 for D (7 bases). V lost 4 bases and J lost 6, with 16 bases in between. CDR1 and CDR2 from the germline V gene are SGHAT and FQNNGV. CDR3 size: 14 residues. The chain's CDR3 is CASSSQGGKGEQYF. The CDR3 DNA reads TGTGCCAGCAGCTCGCAGGGGGGAAAGGGCGAGCAGTACTTC.

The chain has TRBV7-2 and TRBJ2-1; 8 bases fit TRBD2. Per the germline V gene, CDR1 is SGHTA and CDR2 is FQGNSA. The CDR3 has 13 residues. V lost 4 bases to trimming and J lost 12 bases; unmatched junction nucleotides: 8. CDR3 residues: CASSSRGGAGQFF. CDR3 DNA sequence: TGTGCCAGCAGCTCCCGGGGGGGGGCTGGGCAGTTCTTC.

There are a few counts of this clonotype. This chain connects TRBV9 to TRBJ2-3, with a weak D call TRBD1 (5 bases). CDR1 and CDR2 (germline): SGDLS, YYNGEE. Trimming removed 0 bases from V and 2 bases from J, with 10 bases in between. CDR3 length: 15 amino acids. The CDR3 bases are TGTGCCAGCAGCGTAGATCCCGGACACACAGATACGCAGTATTTT. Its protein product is CASSVDPGHTDTQYF.

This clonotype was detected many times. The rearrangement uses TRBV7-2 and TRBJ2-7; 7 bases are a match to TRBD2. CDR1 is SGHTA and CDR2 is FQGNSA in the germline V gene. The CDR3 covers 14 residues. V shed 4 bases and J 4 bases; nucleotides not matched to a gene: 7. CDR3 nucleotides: TGTGCCAGCAGCTCTGGGACTAACCGATACGAGCAGTACTTC. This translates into CASSSGTNRYEQYF.

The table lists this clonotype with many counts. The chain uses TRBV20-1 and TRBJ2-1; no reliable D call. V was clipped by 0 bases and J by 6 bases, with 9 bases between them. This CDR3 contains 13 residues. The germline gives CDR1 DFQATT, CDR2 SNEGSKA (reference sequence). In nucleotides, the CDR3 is TGCAGTGCTAGAGAGACCCCGACCAATGAGCAGTTCTTC. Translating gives CSARETPTNEQFF.

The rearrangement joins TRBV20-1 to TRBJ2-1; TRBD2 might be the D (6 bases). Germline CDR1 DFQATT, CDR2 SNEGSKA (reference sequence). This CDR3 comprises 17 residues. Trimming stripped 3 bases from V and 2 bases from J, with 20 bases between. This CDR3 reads CSASRPRDGRTYNEQFF. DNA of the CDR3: TGCAGTGCTAGCCGTCCTAGGGACGGGAGAACCTACAATGAGCAGTTCTTC.

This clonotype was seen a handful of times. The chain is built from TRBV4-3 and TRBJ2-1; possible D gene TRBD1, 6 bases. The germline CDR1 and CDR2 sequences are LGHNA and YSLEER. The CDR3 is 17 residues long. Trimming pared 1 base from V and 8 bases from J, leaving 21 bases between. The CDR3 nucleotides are TGCGCCAGCAGCCAAGTATATTTGGGGGCCCACAACTATGAGCAGTTCTTC. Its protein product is CASSQVYLGAHNYEQFF.

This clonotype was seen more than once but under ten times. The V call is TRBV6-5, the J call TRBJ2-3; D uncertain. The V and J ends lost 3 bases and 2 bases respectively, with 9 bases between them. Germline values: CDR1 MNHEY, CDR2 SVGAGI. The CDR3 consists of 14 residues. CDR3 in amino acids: CASSYWTLTDTQYF. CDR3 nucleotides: TGTGCCAGCAGTTATTGGACCCTCACAGATACGCAGTATTTT.

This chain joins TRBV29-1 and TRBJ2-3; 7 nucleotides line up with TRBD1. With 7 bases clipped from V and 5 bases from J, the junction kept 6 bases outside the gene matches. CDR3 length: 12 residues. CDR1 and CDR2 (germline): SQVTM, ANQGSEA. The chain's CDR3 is CSGTGTVDTQYF. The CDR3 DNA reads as TGCAGCGGAACCGGGACAGTAGATACGCAGTATTTT.

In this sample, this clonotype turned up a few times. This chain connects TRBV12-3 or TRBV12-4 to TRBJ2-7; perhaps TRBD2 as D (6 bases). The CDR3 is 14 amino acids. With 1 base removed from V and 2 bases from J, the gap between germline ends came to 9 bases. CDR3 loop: CASSLDGSTYEQYF. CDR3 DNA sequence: TGTGCCAGCAGTTTAGACGGGAGTACCTACGAGCAGTACTTC.

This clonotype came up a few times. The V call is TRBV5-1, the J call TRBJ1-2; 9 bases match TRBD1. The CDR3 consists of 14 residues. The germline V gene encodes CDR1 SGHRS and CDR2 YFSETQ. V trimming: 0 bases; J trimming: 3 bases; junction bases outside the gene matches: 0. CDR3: CASSLGDRDYGYTF. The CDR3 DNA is TGCGCCAGCAGCTTGGGGGACAGGGACTATGGCTACACCTTC. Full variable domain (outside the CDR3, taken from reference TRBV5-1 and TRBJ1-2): KAGVTQTPRYLIKTRGQQVTLSCSPISGHRSVSWYQQTPGQGLQFLFEYFSETQRNKGNFPGRFSGRQFSNSRSEMNVSTLELGDSALYLCASSLGDRDYGYTFGSGTRLTVV.

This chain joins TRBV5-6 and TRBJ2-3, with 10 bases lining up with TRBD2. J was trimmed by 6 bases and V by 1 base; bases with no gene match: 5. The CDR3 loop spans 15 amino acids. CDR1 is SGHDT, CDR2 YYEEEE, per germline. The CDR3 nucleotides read TGTGCCAGCAGCTTGAAGCGGGGGGGCGGCGATACGCAGTATTTT. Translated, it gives CASSLKRGGGDTQYF.

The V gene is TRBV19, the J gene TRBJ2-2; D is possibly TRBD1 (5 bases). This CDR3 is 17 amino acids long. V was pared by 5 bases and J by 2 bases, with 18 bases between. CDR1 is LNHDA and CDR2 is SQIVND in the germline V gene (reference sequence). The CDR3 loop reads CASSPNLGAGNTGELFF. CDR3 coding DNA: TGTGCCAGTAGTCCCAACCTAGGGGCAGGAAACACCGGGGAGCTGTTTTTT.

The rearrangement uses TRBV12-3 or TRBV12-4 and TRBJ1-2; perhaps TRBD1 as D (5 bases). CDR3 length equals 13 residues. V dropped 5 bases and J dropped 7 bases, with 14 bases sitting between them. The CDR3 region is CASSLEGLGGYTF. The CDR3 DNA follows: TGTGCCAGCAGTCTAGAGGGGCTGGGTGGCTACACCTTC.